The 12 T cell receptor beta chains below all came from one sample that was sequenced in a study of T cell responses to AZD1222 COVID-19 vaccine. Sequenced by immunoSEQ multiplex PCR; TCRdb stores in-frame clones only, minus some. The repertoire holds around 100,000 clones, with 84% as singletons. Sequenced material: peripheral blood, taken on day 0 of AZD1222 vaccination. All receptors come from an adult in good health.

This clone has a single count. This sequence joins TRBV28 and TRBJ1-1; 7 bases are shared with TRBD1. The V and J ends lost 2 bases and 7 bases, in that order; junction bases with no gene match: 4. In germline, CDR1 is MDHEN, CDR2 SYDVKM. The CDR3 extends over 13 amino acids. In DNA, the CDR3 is TGTGCCAGCAGTTTAGCAGGGGGGAATGAAGCTTTCTTT. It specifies CASSLAGGNEAFF.

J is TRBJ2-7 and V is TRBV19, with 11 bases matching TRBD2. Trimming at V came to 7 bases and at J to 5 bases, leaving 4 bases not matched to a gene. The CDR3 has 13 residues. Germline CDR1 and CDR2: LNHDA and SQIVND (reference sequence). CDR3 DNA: TGTGCCAGTACCCCTAGCGGGAGGAACGAGCAGTACTTC. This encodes CASTPSGRNEQYF. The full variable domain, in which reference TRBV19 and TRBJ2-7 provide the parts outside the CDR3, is DGGITQSPKYLFRKEGQNVTLSCEQNLNHDAMYWYRQDPGQGLRLIYYSQIVNDFQKGDIAEGYSVSREKKESFPLTVTSAQKNPTAFYLCASTPSGRNEQYFGPGTRLTVT.

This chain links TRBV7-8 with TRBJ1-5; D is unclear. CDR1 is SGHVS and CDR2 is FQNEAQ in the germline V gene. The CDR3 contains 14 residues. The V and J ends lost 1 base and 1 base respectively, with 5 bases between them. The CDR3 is CASSLVASNQPQHF. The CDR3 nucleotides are TGTGCCAGCAGCTTAGTGGCCAGCAATCAGCCCCAGCATTTT.

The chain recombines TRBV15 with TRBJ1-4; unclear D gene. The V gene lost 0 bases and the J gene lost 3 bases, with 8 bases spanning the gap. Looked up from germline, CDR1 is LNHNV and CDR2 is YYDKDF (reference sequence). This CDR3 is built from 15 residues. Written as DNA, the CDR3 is TGTGCCACCAGCAGAGACAACTTGGCTAATGAAAAACTGTTTTTT. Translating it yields CATSRDNLANEKLFF.

The CDR3 protein is CASSFATQGKAGELFF. The CDR3 bases are TGCGCCAGCAGCTTTGCGACCCAGGGAAAGGCCGGGGAGCTGTTTTTT. The J gene is TRBJ2-2, the V gene TRBV5-1, with D perhaps TRBD1 (5 bases). V was trimmed by 2 bases and J by 6 bases, leaving 17 bases between them. CDR1 is SGHRS, CDR2 YFSETQ, per germline. CDR3 length: 16 residues.

CDR3 amino acids: CSVVRVYSTEAFF. Written as DNA, the CDR3 is TGCAGCGTTGTAAGGGTCTATAGCACTGAAGCTTTCTTT. The rearrangement links TRBV29-1 to TRBJ1-1; no clear D. The CDR3 consists of 13 residues. Germline lookup yields CDR1 SQVTM and CDR2 ANQGSEA. V was cut by 4 bases and J by 4 bases, with 13 bases left in between. Combining the CDR3 with reference TRBV29-1 and TRBJ1-1 gives the whole variable domain SAVISQKPSRDICQRGTSLTIQCQVDSQVTMMFWYRQQPGQSLTLIATANQGSEATYESGFVIDKFPISRPNLTFSTLTVSNMSPEDSSIYLCSVVRVYSTEAFFGQGTRLTVV.

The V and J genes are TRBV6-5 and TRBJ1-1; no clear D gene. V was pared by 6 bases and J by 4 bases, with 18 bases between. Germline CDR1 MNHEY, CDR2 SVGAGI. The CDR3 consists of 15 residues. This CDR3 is CASSSPHGRITEAFF. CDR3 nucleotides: TGTGCCAGCAGCTCACCTCACGGACGGATCACTGAAGCTTTCTTT.

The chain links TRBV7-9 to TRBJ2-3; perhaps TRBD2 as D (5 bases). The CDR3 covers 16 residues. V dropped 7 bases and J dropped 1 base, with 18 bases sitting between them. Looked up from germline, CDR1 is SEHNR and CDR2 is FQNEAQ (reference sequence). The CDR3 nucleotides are TGTGCCAGCACCTCCGTGAGGGAGCCCGGCACAGATACGCAGTATTTT. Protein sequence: CASTSVREPGTDTQYF.

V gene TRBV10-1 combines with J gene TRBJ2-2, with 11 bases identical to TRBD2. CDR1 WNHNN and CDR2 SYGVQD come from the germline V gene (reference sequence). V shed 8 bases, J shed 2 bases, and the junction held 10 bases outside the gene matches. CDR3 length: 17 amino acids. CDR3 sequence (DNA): TGCGCCAGCTCGAATCCAGGACTAGCGGGTAACACCGGGGAGCTGTTTTTT. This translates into CASSNPGLAGNTGELFF.

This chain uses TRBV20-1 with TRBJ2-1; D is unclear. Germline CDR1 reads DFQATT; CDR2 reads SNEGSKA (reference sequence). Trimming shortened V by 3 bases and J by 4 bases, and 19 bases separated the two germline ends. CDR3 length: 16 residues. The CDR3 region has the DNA TGCAGTGCTAGTTTAGTGGGCTCGCTCGGATACAATGAGCAGTTCTTC. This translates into CSASLVGSLGYNEQFF.

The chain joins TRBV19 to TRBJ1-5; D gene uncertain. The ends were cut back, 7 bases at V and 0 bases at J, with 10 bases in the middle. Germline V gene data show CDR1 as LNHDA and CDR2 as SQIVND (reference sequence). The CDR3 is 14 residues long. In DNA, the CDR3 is TGTGCCAGTAAGGCGGGGTATAGCAATCAGCCCCAGCATTTT. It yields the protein CASKAGYSNQPQHF.

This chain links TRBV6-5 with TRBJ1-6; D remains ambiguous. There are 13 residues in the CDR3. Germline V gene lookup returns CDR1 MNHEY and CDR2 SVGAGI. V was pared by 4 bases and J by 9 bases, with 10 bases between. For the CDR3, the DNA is TGTGCCAGCAGTTCGCAGGAAGGTTCACCCCTCCACTTT. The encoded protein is CASSSQEGSPLHF.